This T cell receptor (beta chain) was identified during a study of CD8 T cells in Susac syndrome. Study-wide background: Clinically active disease was present in about 6 of the sequenced Susac syndrome patients. Eight of these patients were in remission.

Random hexamers were used to reverse transcribe an amount of roughly 0.45 to 1 ug RNA. TCRdb reprocessed the immunoSEQ multiplex PCR reads via MiXCR and lists one record per CDR3 protein. In the table there are tens of thousands of distinct CDR3 sequences, just under 95% of which are singletons. Germline V gene sequence: CDR1 LNHNV, CDR2 YYDKDF (reference sequence). The length of the CDR3 is 16 residues. With 5 bases clipped from V and 7 bases from J, the junction kept 13 bases outside the gene matches. The chain combines TRBV15 with TRBJ2-1; 8 bases agree with TRBD1. The clonotype comes from a human donor with Susac syndrome. The sequencing input was CD4+ T cells from PBMCs. DNA of the CDR3: TGTGCCACCAGCCAAGAGAACAGGGGGGATAGGAATGAGCAGTTCTTC. It encodes CATSQENRGDRNEQFF.